The 3 T cell receptor beta chains presented below share a single source sample, sequenced in a study of blood T cells in healthy people across ages (dated by TCRdb to between 2014 and 2017). The protocol used for the library was 5' RACE. The data were produced on an Illumina HiSeq 2500. A second roughly 6 to 11 cycle PCR used a sample-barcoded 5' primer and a J-beta primer mix. TCRdb trimmed public reads at Q25 via fastp, called clones via MiXCR and kept in-frame beta chains. All rows with the same CDR3 protein become a single entry with the most common DNA and genes. Present in this sample are roughly 830,000 distinct CDR3 sequences, about 62% of which were seen just once. Roughly a quarter of the sample is taken by the ten largest. Sequencing was carried out using blood. All receptors come from a man aged 25 to 45 in good health.

This chain uses TRBV28 with TRBJ2-5; D ambiguous. The J call is in doubt because the DNA end fits TRBJ2-7 better. The germline gives CDR1 MDHEN, CDR2 SYDVKM. This CDR3 has 14 amino acids. This CDR3 reads CASSSSQEVYEQYF. CDR3 bases: TGTGCCAGCAGTTCCTCACAAGAAGTCTACGAGCAGTACTTC.

This rearrangement joins TRBV9 to TRBJ1-4; 8 bases map to TRBD1. Germline-derived CDR1 and CDR2 are SGDLS and YYNGEE. The CDR3 covers 15 residues. V lost 0 bases and J lost 5; bases outside the gene matches: 3. The CDR3 loop is CASSVGTGINEKLFF. Written as DNA, the CDR3 is TGTGCCAGCAGCGTAGGGACAGGGATAAATGAAAAACTGTTTTTT.

The chain employs TRBV7-3 and TRBJ2-1, with 14 bases that match TRBD2. Germline V gives CDR1 SGHTA, CDR2 FQGTGA. The CDR3 length is 16 residues. With V trimmed by 5 bases and J by 6 bases, 6 bases remained unmatched. CDR3 in amino acids: CASSPRTSGGTNEQFF. CDR3 nucleotides: TGTGCCAGCAGCCCGAGGACTAGCGGGGGGACCAATGAGCAGTTCTTC.